Reported below is one TCR beta chain. Its antigen is currently unknown. This sample stems from a study of T cell responses to AZD1222 COVID-19 vaccine. Study overall: Pooling covered second doses at about 4 or about 12 weeks.

Data came from immunoSEQ multiplex PCR; TCRdb stores just in-frame clones and leaves some out. Of about 190,000 clones listed, approximately 91% are singletons. Between the trimmed V and J ends, which lost 5 bases and 5 bases, there was a span of 6 bases. CDR1 and CDR2 (germline): SEHNR, FQNEAQ (reference sequence). The CDR3 has 11 amino acids. Points from the study as a whole: CD4 TCRs covered the whole spike, strongest at regions 160-218 and 743-854.

This sequence was found in an adult in good health. The chain couples TRBV7-9 to TRBJ1-2; D not certain. The sample was peripheral blood, taken on day 0 of AZD1222 vaccination. CDR3: CASSIAYGYTF. The CDR3 nucleotides are TGTGCCAGCAGCATTGCTTATGGCTACACCTTC. Filled out from reference TRBV7-9 and TRBJ1-2, the complete variable domain reads DTGVSQNPRHKITKRGQNVTFRCDPISEHNRLYWYRQTLGQGPEFLTYFQNEAQLEKSRLLSDRFSAERPKGSFSTLEIQRTEQGDSAMYLCASSIAYGYTFGSGTRLTVV.